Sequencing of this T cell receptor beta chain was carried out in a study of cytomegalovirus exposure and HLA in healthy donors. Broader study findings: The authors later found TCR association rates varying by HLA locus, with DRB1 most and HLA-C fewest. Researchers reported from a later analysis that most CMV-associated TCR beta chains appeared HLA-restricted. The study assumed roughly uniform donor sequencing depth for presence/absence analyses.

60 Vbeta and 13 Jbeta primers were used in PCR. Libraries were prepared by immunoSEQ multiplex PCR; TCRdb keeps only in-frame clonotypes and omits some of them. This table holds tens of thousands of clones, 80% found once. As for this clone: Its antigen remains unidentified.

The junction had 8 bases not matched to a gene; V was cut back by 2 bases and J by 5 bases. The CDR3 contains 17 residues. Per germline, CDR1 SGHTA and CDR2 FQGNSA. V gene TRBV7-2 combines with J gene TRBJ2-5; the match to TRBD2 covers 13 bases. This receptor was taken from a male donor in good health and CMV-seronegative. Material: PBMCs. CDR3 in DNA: TGTGCCAGCAGCTTAAATCTACCGGGACTAGCGGGGGAGACCCAGTACTTC. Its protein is CASSLNLPGLAGETQYF.